These 21 T cell receptor beta chains were all obtained from the same sample, sequenced in a study of blood T cell repertoires in COVID-19 (dated by TCRdb to about 2020). The method behind the library was the immunoSEQ multiplex PCR assay. TCRdb retrieved this table from immuneACCESS and kept in-frame rearrangements only. Not all clones are present; in checked studies, unresolved V genes account for under half, and no reason is known for the remainder. The sample profile shows 200,000 to 250,000 clones; 87% of them were found once. The ten largest clones add up to more than 7% of the sample. The specimen sequenced was PBMCs or T cells enriched from blood (not recorded which). Every receptor here comes from a man younger than 40 in a cohort exposed to, infected with or recovered from COVID-19 (not recorded which).

The genes are TRBV24-1 and TRBJ1-5; D call uncertain. Trimming took off 5 bases at V and 3 bases at J, with 10 bases between the two ends. Germline CDR1 reads KGHDR; CDR2 reads SFDVKD. The CDR3 is 14 residues long. This CDR3 is CATSGPTINQPQHF. The CDR3 DNA follows: TGTGCCACCAGTGGACCGACAATCAATCAGCCCCAGCATTTT.

The chain joins TRBV27 to TRBJ1-2, with D possibly TRBD1 on 5 matching bases. V lost 6 bases, J lost 3 bases, and 14 bases lay in between. Germline V gives CDR1 MNHEY, CDR2 SMNVEV (reference sequence). The CDR3 loop spans 14 amino acids. CDR3 protein: CASSPRGGDYGYTF. CDR3 DNA: TGTGCCAGCAGCCCCCGGGGGGGAGACTATGGCTACACCTTC.

CDR3 in DNA: TGTGCCAGCAGTGAAGGGCACAGGGGACCGGGTGGCTACACCTTC. Translation: CASSEGHRGPGGYTF. J is TRBJ1-2 and V is TRBV25-1, with TRBD1 matching 7 bases. Trimming at V came to 2 bases and at J to 7 bases, leaving 10 bases not matched to a gene. Germline lookup yields CDR1 MGHDK and CDR2 SYGVNS. The CDR3 spans 15 residues.

This clone was recorded many times. The chain carries TRBV10-3 and TRBJ1-5, with unresolved D. Germline loops: CDR1 ENHRY, CDR2 SYGVKD. V was trimmed by 7 bases and J by 4 bases, leaving 5 bases between them. The CDR3 has 11 residues. The CDR3 DNA sequence: TGTGCCATCAAGAGAAATCAGCCCCAGCATTTT. Amino acid sequence: CAIKRNQPQHF.

V and J are TRBV19 and TRBJ1-1; tentatively, D is TRBD1 (5 bases). This CDR3 has 15 residues. Trimming shortened V by 3 bases and J by 4 bases, and 15 bases separated the two germline ends. Germline CDR1 and CDR2: LNHDA and SQIVND (reference sequence). CDR3 in DNA: TGTGCCAGTAGTATTGGGGAGGCGAGGGGCACTGAAGCTTTCTTT. Its translation is CASSIGEARGTEAFF.

The chain has TRBV14 and TRBJ2-3; 8 bases line up with TRBD2. The germline gives CDR1 SGHDN, CDR2 FVKESK. The CDR3 is 15 residues long. J lost 1 base, V lost 6 bases, and 6 bases had no gene match. The CDR3 protein is CASRLSGRRTDTQYF. CDR3 sequence (DNA): TGTGCCAGCAGATTGAGCGGGAGACGCACAGATACGCAGTATTTT.

This chain joins TRBV27 and TRBJ2-3; 8 bases align to TRBD1. V was pared by 4 bases and J by 2 bases, with 11 bases of the junction left unmatched. This CDR3 comprises 17 residues. The germline CDR1 and CDR2 sequences are MNHEY and SMNVEV (reference sequence). Here the CDR3 DNA reads TGTGCCAGCAGTTCCGTGGACAGGGTTAATCCCACAGATACGCAGTATTTT. It codes for CASSSVDRVNPTDTQYF.

This clone is a singleton in its sample. The chain couples TRBV6-5 to TRBJ1-1, with D maybe TRBD1 (5 bases). The CDR3 loop spans 14 amino acids. Trimming pared 2 bases from V and 0 bases from J, leaving 7 bases between. From germline, CDR1 is MNHEY and CDR2 SVGAGI. CDR3 residues: CASSYQGMNTEAFF. The CDR3 DNA follows: TGTGCCAGCAGTTACCAGGGTATGAACACTGAAGCTTTCTTT.

The V and J genes are TRBV6-5 and TRBJ1-3; TRBD1 might be the D (6 bases). Trimming removed 3 bases from V and 0 bases from J, with 12 bases in between. Germline-derived CDR1 and CDR2 are MNHEY and SVGAGI. CDR3 length: 16 amino acids. CDR3 amino acids: CASSYDRTHSGNTIYF. Here the CDR3 DNA reads TGTGCCAGCAGTTATGACAGGACCCACTCTGGAAACACCATATATTTT.

The chain has TRBV3-1 (or the pseudogene TRBV3-2) and TRBJ2-7; 7 nucleotides line up with TRBD1. CDR1 is LGHDT, CDR2 YNNKEL, per germline (reference sequence). J lost 2 bases, V lost 1 base, and 8 bases had no gene match. This CDR3 has 16 amino acids. In DNA, the CDR3 is TGTGCCAGCAGCCAAGGGGGGTGGGACAGCGCCTACGAGCAGTACTTC. Translation gives CASSQGGWDSAYEQYF.

The V call is TRBV7-9, the J call TRBJ1-1; D not certain. From germline, CDR1 is SEHNR and CDR2 FQNEAQ (reference sequence). The length of the CDR3 is 14 residues. Trimming cost V 5 bases and J 4 bases, with 14 bases left between them. The CDR3 spells CASSLTYGGTEAFF. CDR3 sequence (DNA): TGTGCCAGCAGCCTGACATATGGTGGCACTGAAGCTTTCTTT.

This clone occurred once. The chain carries TRBV14 and TRBJ2-1; possible D gene TRBD2, 5 bases. Trimming stripped 0 bases from V and 4 bases from J, with 16 bases between. Looked up from germline, CDR1 is SGHDN and CDR2 is FVKESK. CDR3 length: 17 residues. CDR3 sequence (DNA): TGTGCCAGCAGCCAAGATTTCGGACTTCTAGTATACAATGAGCAGTTCTTC. It yields the protein CASSQDFGLLVYNEQFF.

Comment on this clone: This CDR3 is also generated by other DNA sequences in the sample. The rearrangement links TRBV6-2 or TRBV6-3 to TRBJ1-2; maybe TRBD1 (5 bases). The V end lost 0 bases, the J end lost 2 bases, and 7 bases lay between the germline ends. This CDR3 comprises 14 residues. Germline V gene sequence: CDR1 MNHEY, CDR2 SVGEGT. The CDR3 bases are TGTGCCAGCAGTTACTCGACAGCCAACTATGGCTACACCTTC. Amino acids: CASSYSTANYGYTF.

The rearrangement uses TRBV28 and TRBJ1-2, with D uncertain. CDR1 MDHEN and CDR2 SYDVKM come from the germline V gene. The CDR3 is made up of 17 amino acids. V gave up 2 bases and J gave up 0 bases, with 16 bases separating them. This chain's CDR3 is CASSLVLIQATNYGYTF. The CDR3 nucleotides read TGTGCCAGCAGTTTAGTGTTGATCCAGGCAACTAACTATGGCTACACCTTC.

The V call is TRBV13, the J call TRBJ2-1; TRBD1 is a possible D gene (6 bases). Trimming shortened V by 3 bases and J by 2 bases, and 11 bases separated the two germline ends. The CDR3 contains 15 residues. The germline V gene has CDR1 PRHDT and CDR2 FYEKMQ (reference sequence). As DNA, the CDR3 is TGTGCCAGCAGCTTCCAGGGGTATACCTACAATGAGCAGTTCTTC. Its protein is CASSFQGYTYNEQFF.

V is TRBV4-2 and J is TRBJ2-7; D possibly corresponds to TRBD2 (5 bases). Trimming pared 4 bases from V and 3 bases from J, leaving 13 bases between. CDR1 is LGHNA and CDR2 is YNFKEQ in the germline V gene. The CDR3 has 14 residues. CDR3 sequence reads: CASSLGAAYYEQYF. As DNA, the CDR3 is TGTGCCAGCAGCCTCGGAGCGGCGTACTACGAGCAGTACTTC.

The DNA of the CDR3 is TGTGTCGCGGGACTAGCGAGAACCGGGGAGCTGTTTTTT. This gives the protein CVAGLARTGELFF. The V gene is TRBV28, the J gene TRBJ2-2, with 10 bases matching TRBD2. Germline V gene sequence: CDR1 MDHEN, CDR2 SYDVKM. The CDR3 has 13 amino acids.

The rearrangement uses TRBV16 and TRBJ1-2, with 8 bases aligning to TRBD1. J lost 2 bases, V lost 3 bases, and 8 bases had no gene match. The CDR3 consists of 16 residues. The germline V gene encodes CDR1 KGHSY and CDR2 FQNENV. CDR3 in amino acids: CASSHTDRGVNYGYTF. The CDR3 nucleotides are TGTGCCAGCAGCCACACTGACAGGGGTGTAAACTATGGCTACACCTTC.

This rearrangement joins TRBV7-3 to TRBJ2-2; TRBD2 matches 9 bases. The CDR3 loop spans 17 amino acids. The ends lost 1 base at V and 5 bases at J; junction bases unmatched: 8. Germline V gene data show CDR1 as SGHTA and CDR2 as FQGTGA. The chain's CDR3 is CASSLSAGGDGTGELFF. CDR3 DNA: TGTGCCAGCAGCTTAAGCGCGGGAGGGGATGGGACCGGGGAGCTGTTTTTT.

The chain links TRBV2 to TRBJ2-7, with 12 bases that match TRBD2. Trimming removed 7 bases from V and 2 bases from J; junction bases left unmatched: 3. The CDR3 totals 14 residues. Germline assignment: CDR1 SNHLY and CDR2 FYNNEI. The CDR3 coding sequence is TGTGCCAGCATAGGACTAGCGGGGACCTACGAGCAGTACTTC. This gives the protein CASIGLAGTYEQYF.

The chain couples TRBV4-2 to TRBJ2-2; possibly TRBD1 for D (6 bases). CDR1 is LGHNA and CDR2 is YNFKEQ in the germline V gene. The ends were cut back, 4 bases at V and 4 bases at J, with 22 bases in the middle. The CDR3 totals 18 residues. The CDR3 reads CASSRIPRRQAATGELFF. The CDR3 DNA follows: TGTGCCAGCAGCCGCATTCCGAGGCGACAGGCGGCCACCGGGGAGCTGTTTTTT.